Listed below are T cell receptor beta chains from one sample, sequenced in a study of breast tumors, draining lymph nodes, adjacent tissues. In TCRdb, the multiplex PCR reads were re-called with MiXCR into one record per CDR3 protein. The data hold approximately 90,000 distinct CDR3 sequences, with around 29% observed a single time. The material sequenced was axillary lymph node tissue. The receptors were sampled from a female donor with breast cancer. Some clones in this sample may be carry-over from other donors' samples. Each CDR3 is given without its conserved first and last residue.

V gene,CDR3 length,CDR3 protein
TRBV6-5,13,ASSYAGPDQETQY
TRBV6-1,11,ASSPGYLYEQY
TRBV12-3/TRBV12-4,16,ASSRRLAGATNTGELF
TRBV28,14,ASRPLSGRGGGELF
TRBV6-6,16,ASNPSGPSFAGGQPQH
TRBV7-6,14,ASKAMNRGVVETQY
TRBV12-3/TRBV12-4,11,ASSLMSGTEAF
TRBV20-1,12,SADSALFGTTIY
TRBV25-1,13,ASSESGGAYNEQF
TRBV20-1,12,SAETGSDIQPQH